This T cell receptor beta chain derives from a study of cytomegalovirus exposure and HLA in healthy donors. Findings and caveats of the study: Several top significant clusters appeared, in a later analysis, to be linked to common viral pathogens. Later findings reportedly placed an Asian-associated ancestry cluster below the 666-donor mean for N-insertions. Despite most TCR sequences being rare, some public TCRs occurred in many donors. V- and J-gene trimming in TCR beta was tied to a missense DCLRE1C variant by an analysis performed later.

As regards this clone: Its specificity is not known.

Trimming stripped 11 bases from V and 3 bases from J, with 20 bases between. The CDR3 length is 15 residues. CDR1 and CDR2 (germline): MDHEN, SYDVKM. The PCR ran on 60 Vbeta and 13 Jbeta primers. The data were produced by immunoSEQ multiplex PCR, yet TCRdb's version contains in-frame clones alone and is incomplete. The profile shows a few hundred thousand clones, roughly 91% of them singletons. The V gene is TRBV28, the J gene TRBJ1-5; maybe TRBD1 (5 bases). This clonotype was sampled from a girl aged 2 to 10 in good health and CMV-seronegative. Sequenced: PBMCs. The CDR3 reads CAGRGKTQPNQPQHF. CDR3 nucleotides: TGTGCCGGGAGGGGAAAGACCCAGCCCAATCAGCCCCAGCATTTT.